This T cell receptor beta chain was recorded in a study of cytomegalovirus exposure and HLA in healthy donors. Across the whole study: Unique TCRs from HLA-typed donors, about 78 million of them, were held in an early data release.

The CDR3 contains 15 residues. Looked up from germline, CDR1 is MGHDK and CDR2 is SYGVNS. A note on this clone: Its antigen is currently unknown.

The study, taken as a whole, reports: TCR beta chain V- and J-gene trimming was linked, in a later analysis, to a missense variant in DCLRE1C.

Researchers ran the PCR with 60 Vbeta and 13 Jbeta primers. Authors' data handling: Unique TCR beta chains totaled roughly 80 million in a later count, with around 11 million of them shared. The assay was immunoSEQ multiplex PCR, and TCRdb's table has in-frame clones only and misses some. The DNA was the basis for D and trimming; V, J and clone size are from that table. Among a few hundred thousand clones listed, roughly 89% were seen once. This clonotype was sampled from a young woman in good health and CMV-seronegative. The sample consisted of PBMCs. This chain joins TRBV25-1 and TRBJ2-2; D unclear. The end of the DNA fits TRBJ1-3 better, so the J call may be wrong. The chain's CDR3 is CASSDARGSGNTIYF. The CDR3 DNA follows: TGTGCCAGCAGTGATGCTCGGGGATCTGGAAACACCATATATTTT.